The 28 T cell receptor beta chains listed next were all sequenced from one sample in a study of cytomegalovirus exposure and HLA in healthy donors. PCR used 60 Vbeta primers and 13 Jbeta primers. Here immunoSEQ multiplex PCR was the method, and the copy in TCRdb shows in-frame clones only, minus some. The sample holds roughly 130,000 clones, around 71% seen once. Sequencing was carried out using PBMCs. These receptors were taken from a woman aged 55-69 years in good health and CMV-seropositive.

This clone appeared once. A junction boundary mismatches the germline segment, possibly from a read error. V and J are TRBV18 and TRBJ1-2; tentatively, D is TRBD1 (5 bases). In germline, CDR1 is KGHSH, CDR2 LQKENI. The CDR3 runs 14 residues. The CDR3 DNA is TGTGCCGGCTCACCAAGGCAGGGCTCCAATGGCTACACCTTC. Translating gives CAGSPRQGSNGYTF. The full variable domain, with the rest looked up from reference TRBV18 and TRBJ1-2, is NAGVMQNPRHLVRRRGQEARLRCSPMKGHSHVYWYRQLPEEGLKFMVYLQKENIIDESGMPKERFSAEFPKEGPSILRIQQVVRGDSAAYFCAGSPRQGSNGYTFGSGTRLTVV.

This clone was detected a few times. J is TRBJ1-4 and V is TRBV5-4, with TRBD1 as a possible D gene (6 bases). Germline CDR1 SGHNT, CDR2 YYREEE (reference sequence). V was shortened by 3 bases and J by 6 bases, with 15 bases between the two germline ends. This CDR3 contains 15 residues. Here the CDR3 reads CASSWGGGADEKLFF. Here the CDR3 DNA reads TGTGCCAGCAGCTGGGGCGGGGGCGCGGATGAAAAACTGTTTTTT.

This chain joins TRBV5-6 and TRBJ1-2, with TRBD1 matching over 8 bases. This CDR3 spans 14 amino acids. Germline V gene data show CDR1 as SGHDT and CDR2 as YYEEEE. V was pared by 5 bases and J by 3 bases, with 6 bases of the junction left unmatched. This chain's CDR3 is CASRNQGADYGYTF. The CDR3 DNA reads as TGTGCCAGCAGAAATCAGGGGGCGGACTATGGCTACACCTTC.

The chain couples TRBV6-5 to TRBJ2-5, with no clear D. The CDR3 totals 12 residues. CDR1 and CDR2 from the germline V gene are MNHEY and SVGAGI. Trimming pared 2 bases from V and 7 bases from J, leaving 8 bases between. DNA for the CDR3: TGTGCCAGCAGTTACGGTACGGGGACCCAGTACTTC. Translated: CASSYGTGTQYF.

The rearrangement joins TRBV10-2 to TRBJ1-1; D remains unclear. The germline V gene encodes CDR1 WSHSY and CDR2 SAAADI. V was trimmed by 8 bases and J by 1 base, leaving 11 bases between them. The length of the CDR3 is 13 residues. The CDR3 loop is CASAETGNTEAFF. CDR3 sequence (DNA): TGCGCCAGCGCAGAGACGGGGAACACTGAAGCTTTCTTT.

In this sample, this clone turned up a few times. The genes are TRBV2 and TRBJ2-1; no firm D call. Trimming cost V 6 bases and J 6 bases, with 9 bases left between them. The CDR3 extends over 12 amino acids. Looked up from germline, CDR1 is SNHLY and CDR2 is FYNNEI. This CDR3 reads CASRGNGNEQFF. The CDR3 nucleotides are TGTGCCAGCAGGGGCAACGGCAATGAGCAGTTCTTC.

This chain's CDR3 is CASSTLGTSGEFDLEETQYF. For the CDR3, the DNA is TGTGCCAGTAGTACCCTCGGGACTAGCGGGGAATTCGATTTAGAAGAGACCCAGTACTTC. The chain is built from TRBV19 and TRBJ2-5, with TRBD2 matching 13 bases. This CDR3 spans 20 amino acids. Losses at the gene ends were 4 bases for V and 3 bases for J; bases not matched to a gene: 17. Germline lookup yields CDR1 LNHDA and CDR2 SQIVND (reference sequence).

V gene TRBV7-6 combines with J gene TRBJ1-2, with D possibly being TRBD1 (5 bases). The length of the CDR3 is 14 residues. The germline V gene encodes CDR1 SGHVS and CDR2 FNYEAQ. Trimming cost V 1 base and J 7 bases, with 13 bases left between them. The CDR3 nucleotides are TGTGCCAGCAGCTTAGAAAAGGGGCCGGTTGGCTACACCTTC. Protein sequence: CASSLEKGPVGYTF.

This clone has more than one count but fewer than ten. The rearrangement links TRBV19 to TRBJ1-6, with 7 positions matching TRBD1. The CDR3 contains 15 residues. V shed 7 bases and J 1 base; nucleotides not matched to a gene: 4. Germline loops: CDR1 LNHDA, CDR2 SQIVND (reference sequence). As DNA, the CDR3 is TGTGCCAGTAACGCACAGGGGTCCTATAATTCACCCCTCCACTTT. Encoded protein: CASNAQGSYNSPLHF.

CDR3 coding DNA: TGTGCCAGCAGCAACACAGGGGGTTCAGGGAACACTGAAGCTTTCTTT. This codes for CASSNTGGSGNTEAFF. The chain combines TRBV5-6 with TRBJ1-1; 8 bases match TRBD1. Germline trimming cut 4 bases from V and 1 base from J; bases unmatched to any gene: 9. CDR1 is SGHDT, CDR2 YYEEEE, per germline. This CDR3 spans 16 amino acids.

This clone has only a few counts. The chain has TRBV5-1 and TRBJ2-1, with TRBD2 identical over 8 bases. Looked up from germline, CDR1 is SGHRS and CDR2 is YFSETQ. The CDR3 sequence is 16 residues long. The V and J ends lost 4 bases and 3 bases, in that order; junction bases with no gene match: 9. CDR3 DNA: TGCGCCAGCAGCGTCCTCGGGGGGGCCAACTACAATGAGCAGTTCTTC. It is translated as CASSVLGGANYNEQFF.

The DNA of the CDR3 is TGCAGCGTTAGCGGCAGGAGCTCCTACGAGCAGTACTTC. This sequence encodes CSVSGRSSYEQYF. This chain links TRBV29-1 with TRBJ2-7; D is possibly TRBD2 (5 bases). This CDR3 is 13 amino acids long. Germline lookup yields CDR1 SQVTM and CDR2 ANQGSEA. Trimming cost V 5 bases and J 0 bases, with 11 bases left between them.

This clone was seen more than once but under ten times. This chain connects TRBV11-3 to TRBJ1-1, with TRBD1 identical over 7 bases. Per the germline V gene, CDR1 is SGHNT and CDR2 is YENEEA. V was clipped by 5 bases and J by 1 base; unmatched bases: 1. This CDR3 is built from 13 residues. CDR3 DNA: TGTGCCAGCAGCCGACAGGGGAACACTGAAGCTTTCTTT. Its translation: CASSRQGNTEAFF.

The chain joins TRBV11-3 to TRBJ1-1; unclear D gene. V was pared by 3 bases and J by 1 base, with 6 bases between. The length of the CDR3 is 13 residues. Germline V gene sequence: CDR1 SGHNT, CDR2 YENEEA. The CDR3 bases are TGTGCCAGCAGCTTTACTCGGAACACTGAAGCTTTCTTT. Its protein is CASSFTRNTEAFF.

The chain is built from TRBV19 and TRBJ2-3; no clear D. Germline V gives CDR1 LNHDA, CDR2 SQIVND (reference sequence). The CDR3 is made up of 11 amino acids. Trimming left V 6 bases short and J 2 bases short, with 3 bases between. CDR3 DNA sequence: TGTGCCAGTAGGTACACAGATACGCAGTATTTT. Translating gives CASRYTDTQYF.

The chain couples TRBV7-3 to TRBJ2-1, with D possibly matching TRBD1 (6 bases). CDR3 length equals 18 residues. Trimming removed 4 bases at V and 0 bases at J, with 19 bases between. Germline lookup yields CDR1 SGHTA and CDR2 FQGTGA. The CDR3 loop reads CASSSNPRTESSYNEQFF. CDR3 bases: TGTGCCAGCAGCTCCAATCCCCGGACAGAAAGCTCCTACAATGAGCAGTTCTTC. Variable domain in full (rest from reference TRBV7-3 and TRBJ2-1): GAGVSQTPSNKVTEKGKYVELRCDPISGHTALYWYRQSLGQGPEFLIYFQGTGAADDSGLPNDRFFAVRPEGSVSTLKIQRTERGDSAVYLCASSSNPRTESSYNEQFFGPGTRLTVL.

This clone has a handful of counts. CDR3 nucleotides: TGCAGCGGGGCCTCTGGAAACACCATATATTTT. It translates to CSGASGNTIYF. V gene TRBV29-1 combines with J gene TRBJ1-3; D is ambiguous. Between the trimmed V and J ends, which lost 7 bases and 0 bases, there was a span of 4 bases. The CDR3 is 11 residues long. Germline V lookup: CDR1 SQVTM, CDR2 ANQGSEA.

This clone has a single count. The CDR3 region has the DNA TGCAGTGCTAACAGACAGGGTGAAGCTTTCTTT. This sequence encodes CSANRQGEAFF. The rearrangement joins TRBV20-1 to TRBJ1-1; 7 positions agree with TRBD1. V lost 4 bases to trimming and J lost 7 bases; unmatched junction nucleotides: 3. Germline V lookup: CDR1 DFQATT, CDR2 SNEGSKA (reference sequence). The CDR3 extends over 11 amino acids.

The chain employs TRBV11-2 and TRBJ1-6; 7 positions match TRBD1. Germline assignment: CDR1 SGHAT and CDR2 FQNNGV. The junction had 8 bases not matched to a gene; V was cut back by 5 bases and J by 10 bases. This CDR3 comprises 14 residues. The CDR3 nucleotides are TGTGCCAGCAGCCGAGACAGGGACCGGTCACCCCTCCACTTT. This encodes CASSRDRDRSPLHF.

The rearrangement uses TRBV19 and TRBJ1-2, with a possible D match to TRBD1 (5 bases). The V end was cut by 7 bases, the J end by 1 base, with 10 bases between. Germline loops: CDR1 LNHDA, CDR2 SQIVND (reference sequence). The CDR3 runs 13 residues. CDR3 in amino acids: CASNPRGNYGYTF. The DNA of the CDR3 is TGTGCCAGTAACCCTAGGGGTAACTATGGCTACACCTTC.

V is TRBV5-1 and J is TRBJ1-6, with D maybe TRBD1 (6 bases). Germline values: CDR1 SGHRS, CDR2 YFSETQ. This CDR3 comprises 15 residues. Between the trimmed V and J ends, which lost 0 bases and 8 bases, there was a span of 12 bases. In nucleotides, the CDR3 is TGCGCCAGCAGCTTGGAGGCGGGGGCAGATTCACCCCTCCACTTT. It codes for CASSLEAGADSPLHF.

The rearrangement uses TRBV6-1 and TRBJ1-2; maybe TRBD1 (6 bases). Germline V lookup: CDR1 MNHNS, CDR2 SASEGT. V was clipped by 4 bases and J by 5 bases, with 23 bases between them. This CDR3 is built from 17 residues. The CDR3 bases are TGTGCCAGCAGTGGACCCCGACAGGCCATTCCCTTTTATGGCTACACCTTC. Translating gives CASSGPRQAIPFYGYTF.

The V gene is TRBV6-5, the J gene TRBJ1-5; TRBD1 is a possible D gene (6 bases). The V end lost 2 bases, the J end lost 7 bases, and 9 bases lay between the germline ends. The CDR3 length is 13 residues. CDR1 MNHEY and CDR2 SVGAGI come from the germline V gene. CDR3 nucleotide sequence: TGTGCCAGCAGTTACCAGGGGCGCCAGCCCCAGCATTTT. Residues: CASSYQGRQPQHF.

V usage is TRBV11-3 and J usage is TRBJ1-1, with 10 bases fitting TRBD1. J was trimmed by 4 bases and V by 0 bases; bases with no gene match: 5. Germline V gives CDR1 SGHNT, CDR2 YENEEA. The CDR3 covers 16 residues. CDR3 coding DNA: TGTGCCAGCAGCTTAGAGGGGACAGGGGCTGGCACTGAAGCTTTCTTT. Its translation: CASSLEGTGAGTEAFF. Drawing the rest from reference TRBV11-3 and TRBJ1-1, the complete variable domain is EAGVVQSPRYKIIEKKQPVAFWCNPISGHNTLYWYLQNLGQGPELLIRYENEEAVDDSQLPKDRFSAERLKGVDSTLKIQPAELGDSAVYLCASSLEGTGAGTEAFFGQGTRLTVV.

The chain recombines TRBV19 with TRBJ1-1, with 9 bases that match TRBD1. Germline loops: CDR1 LNHDA, CDR2 SQIVND (reference sequence). This CDR3 contains 12 residues. V was pared by 8 bases and J by 4 bases, with 2 bases of the junction left unmatched. The CDR3 DNA follows: TGTGCCAGTGGGACAGGGCCCACTGAAGCTTTCTTT. This sequence encodes CASGTGPTEAFF.

The V and J genes are TRBV18 and TRBJ2-1; tentative D call: TRBD2 (7 bases). This CDR3 comprises 13 residues. Between the trimmed V and J ends, which lost 1 base and 9 bases, there was a span of 10 bases. Per the germline V gene, CDR1 is KGHSH and CDR2 is LQKENI. The CDR3 sequence is CASSPRGGVEQFF. CDR3 bases: TGTGCCAGCTCACCACGGGGGGGCGTTGAGCAGTTCTTC.

The V call is TRBV7-2, the J call TRBJ1-2; perhaps TRBD1 as D (6 bases). The CDR3 is 14 amino acids. CDR1 and CDR2 (germline): SGHTA, FQGNSA. Trimming took off 7 bases at V and 4 bases at J, with 16 bases between the two ends. The CDR3 loop is CASIPHGTTYGYTF. In DNA form, the CDR3 reads TGTGCCAGCATCCCTCACGGGACAACCTATGGCTACACCTTC.

This sequence joins TRBV18 and TRBJ1-5, with 7 positions matching TRBD1. In germline, CDR1 is KGHSH, CDR2 LQKENI. The V segment lost 6 bases and the J segment 6 bases; nucleotides outside the gene matches: 11. CDR3 length equals 15 residues. Here the CDR3 DNA reads TGTGCCAGCTCGAAGCCTGGGACAGAGCCTCAGCCCCAGCATTTT. Protein: CASSKPGTEPQPQHF.